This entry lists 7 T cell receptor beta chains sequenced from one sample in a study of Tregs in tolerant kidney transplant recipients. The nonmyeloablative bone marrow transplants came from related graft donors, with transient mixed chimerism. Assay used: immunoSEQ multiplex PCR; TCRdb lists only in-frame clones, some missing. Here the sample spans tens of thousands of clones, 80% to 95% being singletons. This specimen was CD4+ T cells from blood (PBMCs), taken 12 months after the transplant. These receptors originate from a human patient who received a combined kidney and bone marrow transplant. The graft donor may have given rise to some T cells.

CDR3 sequence: CSVGVLRGFQETQYF. In DNA, the CDR3 is TGCAGCGTTGGGGTACTCAGGGGGTTCCAAGAGACCCAGTACTTC. The chain has TRBV29-1 and TRBJ2-5; the match to TRBD1 covers 7 bases. The CDR3 spans 15 residues. Trimming cost V 4 bases and J 1 base; bases outside gene matches: 9. Per the germline V gene, CDR1 is SQVTM and CDR2 is ANQGSEA. The whole variable domain, filled in from reference TRBV29-1 and TRBJ2-5, reads SAVISQKPSRDICQRGTSLTIQCQVDSQVTMMFWYRQQPGQSLTLIATANQGSEATYESGFVIDKFPISRPNLTFSTLTVSNMSPEDSSIYLCSVGVLRGFQETQYFGPGTRLLVL.

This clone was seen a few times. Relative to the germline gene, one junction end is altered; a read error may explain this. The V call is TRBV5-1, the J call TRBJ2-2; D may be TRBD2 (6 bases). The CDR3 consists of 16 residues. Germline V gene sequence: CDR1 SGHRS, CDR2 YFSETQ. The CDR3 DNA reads TGCGCCAGCACCTTGGTCGGAGGGGCGAACACCGGGGAGCTGTTTTTT. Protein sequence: CASTLVGGANTGELFF. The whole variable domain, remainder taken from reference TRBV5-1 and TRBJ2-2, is KAGVTQTPRYLIKTRGQQVTLSCSPISGHRSVSWYQQTPGQGLQFLFEYFSETQRNKGNFPGRFSGRQFSNSRSEMNVSTLELGDSALYLCASTLVGGANTGELFFGEGSRLTVL.

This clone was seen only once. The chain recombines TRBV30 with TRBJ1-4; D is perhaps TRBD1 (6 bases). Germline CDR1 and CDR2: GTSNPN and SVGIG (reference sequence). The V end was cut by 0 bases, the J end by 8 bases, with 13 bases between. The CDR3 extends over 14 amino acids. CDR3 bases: TGTGCCTGGAGTGTGAAACAGGGTATCGAAAAACTGTTTTTT. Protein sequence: CAWSVKQGIEKLFF.

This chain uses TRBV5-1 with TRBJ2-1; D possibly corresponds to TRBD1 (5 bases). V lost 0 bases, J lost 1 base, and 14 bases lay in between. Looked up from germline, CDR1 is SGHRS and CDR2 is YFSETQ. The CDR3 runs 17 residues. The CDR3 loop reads CASSLDIRVGSYNEQFF. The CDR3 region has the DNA TGCGCCAGCAGCTTGGATATCAGGGTTGGATCCTACAATGAGCAGTTCTTC.

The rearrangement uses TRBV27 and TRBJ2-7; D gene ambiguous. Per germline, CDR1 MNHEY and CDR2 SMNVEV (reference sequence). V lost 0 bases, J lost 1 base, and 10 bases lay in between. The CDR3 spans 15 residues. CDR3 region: CASSLSFRQSYEQYF. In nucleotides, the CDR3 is TGTGCCAGCAGTTTATCGTTCAGGCAATCCTACGAGCAGTACTTC.

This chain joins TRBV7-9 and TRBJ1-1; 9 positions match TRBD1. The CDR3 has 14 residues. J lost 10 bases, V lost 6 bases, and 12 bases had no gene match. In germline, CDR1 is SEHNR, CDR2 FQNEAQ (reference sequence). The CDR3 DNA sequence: TGTGCCAGCAGTTCTCCGGGACAGGGTGTCGGAGCTTTCTTT. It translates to CASSSPGQGVGAFF.

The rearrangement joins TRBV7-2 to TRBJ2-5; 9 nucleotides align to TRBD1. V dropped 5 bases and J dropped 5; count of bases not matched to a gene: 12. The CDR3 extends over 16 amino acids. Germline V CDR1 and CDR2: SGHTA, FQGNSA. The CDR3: CASSKVGTGPGETQYF. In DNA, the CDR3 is TGTGCCAGCAGCAAAGTGGGGACAGGGCCCGGGGAGACCCAGTACTTC.